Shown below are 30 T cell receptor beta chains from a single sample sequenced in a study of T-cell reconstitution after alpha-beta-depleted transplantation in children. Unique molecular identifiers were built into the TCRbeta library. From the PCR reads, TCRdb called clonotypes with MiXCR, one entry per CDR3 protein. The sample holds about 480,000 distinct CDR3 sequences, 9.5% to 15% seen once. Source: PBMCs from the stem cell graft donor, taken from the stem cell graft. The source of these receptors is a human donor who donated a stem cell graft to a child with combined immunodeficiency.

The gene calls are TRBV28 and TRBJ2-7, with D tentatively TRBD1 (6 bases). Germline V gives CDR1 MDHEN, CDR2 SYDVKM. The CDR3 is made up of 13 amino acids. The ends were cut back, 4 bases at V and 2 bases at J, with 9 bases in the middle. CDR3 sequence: CASSYTGTYEQYF. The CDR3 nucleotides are TGTGCCAGCAGTTACACAGGGACCTACGAGCAGTACTTC. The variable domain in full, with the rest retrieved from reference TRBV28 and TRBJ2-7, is DVKVTQSSRYLVKRTGEKVFLECVQDMDHENMFWYRQDPGLGLRLIYFSYDVKMKEKGDIPEGYSVSREKKERFSLILESASTNQTSMYLCASSYTGTYEQYFGPGTRLTVT.

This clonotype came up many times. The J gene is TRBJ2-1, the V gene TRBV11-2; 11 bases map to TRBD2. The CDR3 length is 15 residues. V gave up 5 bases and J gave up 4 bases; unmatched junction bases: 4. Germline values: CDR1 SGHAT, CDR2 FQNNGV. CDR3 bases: TGTGCCAGCAGCCAACTAGCGGGGGATTACAATGAGCAGTTCTTC. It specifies CASSQLAGDYNEQFF. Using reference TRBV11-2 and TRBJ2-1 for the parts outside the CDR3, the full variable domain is EAGVAQSPRYKIIEKRQSVAFWCNPISGHATLYWYQQILGQGPKLLIQFQNNGVVDDSQLPKDRFSAERLKGVDSTLKIQPAKLEDSAVYLCASSQLAGDYNEQFFGPGTRLTVL.

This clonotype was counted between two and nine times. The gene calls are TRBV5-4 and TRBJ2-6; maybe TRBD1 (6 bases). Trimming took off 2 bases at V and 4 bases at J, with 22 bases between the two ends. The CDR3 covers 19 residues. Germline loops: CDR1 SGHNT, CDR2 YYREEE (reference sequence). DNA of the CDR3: TGTGCCAGCAGCTTTGGTCCGGGACAAGCAGTTAGGGGGGCCAACGTCCTGACTTTC. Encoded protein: CASSFGPGQAVRGANVLTF.

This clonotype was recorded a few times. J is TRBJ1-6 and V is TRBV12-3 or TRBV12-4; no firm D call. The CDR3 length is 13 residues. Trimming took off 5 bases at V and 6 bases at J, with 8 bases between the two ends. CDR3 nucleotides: TGTGCCAGCAGTCCCCGCCTTAATTCACCCCTCCACTTT. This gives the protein CASSPRLNSPLHF.

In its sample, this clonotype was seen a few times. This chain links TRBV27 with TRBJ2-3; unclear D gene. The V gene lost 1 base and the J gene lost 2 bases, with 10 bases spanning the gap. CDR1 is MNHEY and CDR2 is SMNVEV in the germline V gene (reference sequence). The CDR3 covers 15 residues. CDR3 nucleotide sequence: TGTGCCAGCAGTTTATATTTGCAGGCCACAGATACGCAGTATTTT. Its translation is CASSLYLQATDTQYF.

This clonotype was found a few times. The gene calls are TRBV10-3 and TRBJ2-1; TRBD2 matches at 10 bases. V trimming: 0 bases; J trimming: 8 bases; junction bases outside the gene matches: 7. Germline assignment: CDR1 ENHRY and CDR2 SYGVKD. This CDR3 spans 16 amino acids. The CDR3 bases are TGTGCCATCAGTGAGTCATTAGCGGGGGGCATCGATGAGCAGTTCTTC. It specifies CAISESLAGGIDEQFF.

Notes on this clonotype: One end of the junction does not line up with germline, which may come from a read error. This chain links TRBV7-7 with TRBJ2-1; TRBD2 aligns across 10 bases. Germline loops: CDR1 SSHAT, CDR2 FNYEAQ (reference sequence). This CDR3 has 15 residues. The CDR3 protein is CASSSGLAPRNEQFF. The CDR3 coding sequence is TGTGCTAGCAGCTCGGGACTAGCGCCGCGGAATGAGCAGTTCTTC.

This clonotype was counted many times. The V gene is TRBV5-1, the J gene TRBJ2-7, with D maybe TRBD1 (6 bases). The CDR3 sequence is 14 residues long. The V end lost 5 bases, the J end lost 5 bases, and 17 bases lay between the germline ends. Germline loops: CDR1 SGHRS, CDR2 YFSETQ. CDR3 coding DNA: TGCGCCAGCAGTCGAACAGGGCGGGTCAACGAGCAGTACTTC. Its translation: CASSRTGRVNEQYF.

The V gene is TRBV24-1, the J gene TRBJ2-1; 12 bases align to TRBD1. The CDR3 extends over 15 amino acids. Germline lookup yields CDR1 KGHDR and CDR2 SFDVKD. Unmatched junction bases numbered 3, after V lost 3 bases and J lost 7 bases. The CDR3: CATSDRDRGLNEQFF. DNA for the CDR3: TGTGCCACCAGTGATAGGGACAGGGGGCTGAATGAGCAGTTCTTC.

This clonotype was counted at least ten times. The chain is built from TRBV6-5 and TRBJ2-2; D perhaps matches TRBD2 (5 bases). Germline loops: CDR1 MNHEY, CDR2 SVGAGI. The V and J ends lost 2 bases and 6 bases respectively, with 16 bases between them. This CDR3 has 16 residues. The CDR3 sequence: CASSYRPGELAGELFF. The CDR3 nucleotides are TGTGCCAGCAGTTACCGGCCCGGGGAATTGGCCGGGGAGCTGTTTTTT.

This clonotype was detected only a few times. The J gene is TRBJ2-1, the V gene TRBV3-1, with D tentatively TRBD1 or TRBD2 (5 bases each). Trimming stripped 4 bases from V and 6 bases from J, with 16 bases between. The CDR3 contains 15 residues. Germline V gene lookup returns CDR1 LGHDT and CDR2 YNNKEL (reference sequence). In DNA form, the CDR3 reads TGTGCCAGCAGCCCGAGGGACGGTTTGGTCAATGAGCAGTTCTTC. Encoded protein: CASSPRDGLVNEQFF.

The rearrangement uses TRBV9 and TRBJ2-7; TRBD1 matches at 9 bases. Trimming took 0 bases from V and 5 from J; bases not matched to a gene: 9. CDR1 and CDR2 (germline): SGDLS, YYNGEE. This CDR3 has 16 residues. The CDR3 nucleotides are TGTGCCAGCAGCGTAGAGGGAGGGACAGGGATCCACGAGCAGTACTTC. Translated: CASSVEGGTGIHEQYF.

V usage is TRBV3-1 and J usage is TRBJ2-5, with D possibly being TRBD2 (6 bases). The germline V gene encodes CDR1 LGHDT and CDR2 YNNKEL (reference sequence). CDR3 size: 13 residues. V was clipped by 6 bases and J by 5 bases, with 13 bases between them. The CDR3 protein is CASRVGGGETQYF. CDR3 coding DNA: TGTGCCAGCAGGGTGGGAGGCGGGGAGACCCAGTACTTC.

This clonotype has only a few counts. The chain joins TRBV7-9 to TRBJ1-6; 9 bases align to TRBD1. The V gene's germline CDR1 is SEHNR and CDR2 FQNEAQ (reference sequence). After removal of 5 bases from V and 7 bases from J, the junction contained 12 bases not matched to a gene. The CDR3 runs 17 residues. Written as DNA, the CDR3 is TGTGCCAGCAGCCGGGGACAGGGCTTCGGGCAGAATTCACCCCTCCACTTT. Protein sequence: CASSRGQGFGQNSPLHF.

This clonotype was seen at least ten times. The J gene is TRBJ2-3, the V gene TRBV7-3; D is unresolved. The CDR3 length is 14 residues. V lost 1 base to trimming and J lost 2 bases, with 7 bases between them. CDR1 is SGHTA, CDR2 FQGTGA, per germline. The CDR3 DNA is TGTGCCAGCAGCTTAATGTATTTCACAGATACGCAGTATTTT. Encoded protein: CASSLMYFTDTQYF.

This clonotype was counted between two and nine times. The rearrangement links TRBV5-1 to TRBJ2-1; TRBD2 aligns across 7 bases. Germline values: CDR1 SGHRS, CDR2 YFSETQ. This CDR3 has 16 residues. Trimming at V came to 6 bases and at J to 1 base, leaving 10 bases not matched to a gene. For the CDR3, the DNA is TGCGCCAGCACCTCGGGCGGGAGTGGTTCCTACAATGAGCAGTTCTTC. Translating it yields CASTSGGSGSYNEQFF.

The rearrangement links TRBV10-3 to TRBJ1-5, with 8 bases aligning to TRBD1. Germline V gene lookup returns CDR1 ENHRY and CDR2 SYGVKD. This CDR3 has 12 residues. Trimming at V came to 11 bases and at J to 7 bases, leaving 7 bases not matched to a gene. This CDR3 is CALDRGGQPQHF. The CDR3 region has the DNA TGTGCCCTAGACAGGGGTGGGCAGCCCCAGCATTTT.

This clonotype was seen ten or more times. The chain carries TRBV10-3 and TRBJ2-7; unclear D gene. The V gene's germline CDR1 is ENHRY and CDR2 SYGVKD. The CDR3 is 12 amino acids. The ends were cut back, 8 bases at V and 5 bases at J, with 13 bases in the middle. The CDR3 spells CAIPYPTHEQYF. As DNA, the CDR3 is TGTGCCATCCCTTACCCTACCCACGAGCAGTACTTC.

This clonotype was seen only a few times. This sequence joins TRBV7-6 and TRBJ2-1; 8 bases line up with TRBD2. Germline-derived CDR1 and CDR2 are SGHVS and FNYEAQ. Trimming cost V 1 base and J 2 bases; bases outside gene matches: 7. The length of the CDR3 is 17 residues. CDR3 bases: TGTGCCAGCAGCTTAGAATGGGCTAGCGGGCCCTACAATGAGCAGTTCTTC. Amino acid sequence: CASSLEWASGPYNEQFF.

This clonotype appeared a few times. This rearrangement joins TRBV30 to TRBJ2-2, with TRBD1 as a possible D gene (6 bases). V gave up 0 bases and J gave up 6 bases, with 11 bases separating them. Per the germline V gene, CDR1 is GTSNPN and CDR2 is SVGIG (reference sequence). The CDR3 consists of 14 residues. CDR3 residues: CAWSVNRAAGELFF. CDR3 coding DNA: TGTGCCTGGAGTGTAAACAGGGCCGCCGGGGAGCTGTTTTTT. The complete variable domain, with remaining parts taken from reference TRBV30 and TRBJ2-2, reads SQTIHQWPATLVQPVGSPLSLECTVEGTSNPNLYWYRQAAGRGLQLLFYSVGIGQISSEVPQNLSASRPQDRQFILSSKKLLLSDSGFYLCAWSVNRAAGELFFGEGSRLTVL.

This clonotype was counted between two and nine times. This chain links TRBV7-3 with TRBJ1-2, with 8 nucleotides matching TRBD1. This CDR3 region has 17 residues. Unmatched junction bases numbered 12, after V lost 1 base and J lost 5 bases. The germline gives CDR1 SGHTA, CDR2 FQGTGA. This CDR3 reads CASSLKVEDREGYGYTF. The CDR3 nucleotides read TGTGCCAGCAGCTTAAAGGTGGAGGACAGGGAAGGGTATGGCTACACCTTC.

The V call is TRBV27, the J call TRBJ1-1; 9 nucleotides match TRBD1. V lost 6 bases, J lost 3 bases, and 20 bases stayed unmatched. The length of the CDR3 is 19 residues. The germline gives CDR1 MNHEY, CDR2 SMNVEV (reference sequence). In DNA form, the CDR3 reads TGTGCCAGCAGGAGCCGGGACAGGGTTTTAGGAGGTCGATACACTGAAGCTTTCTTT. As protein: CASRSRDRVLGGRYTEAFF.

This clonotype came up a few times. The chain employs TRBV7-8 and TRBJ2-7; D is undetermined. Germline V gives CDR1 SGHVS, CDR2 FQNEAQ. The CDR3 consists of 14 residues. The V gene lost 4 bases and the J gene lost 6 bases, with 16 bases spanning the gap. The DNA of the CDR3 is TGTGCCAGCAGCTCCCCGAGCAGTTTTGCCGAGCAGTACTTC. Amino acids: CASSSPSSFAEQYF.

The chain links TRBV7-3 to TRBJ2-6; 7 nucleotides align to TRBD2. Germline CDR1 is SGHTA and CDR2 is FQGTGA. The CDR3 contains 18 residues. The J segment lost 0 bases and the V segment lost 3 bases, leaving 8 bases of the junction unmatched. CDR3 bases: TGTGCCAGCAGCTTCACCGGGACTATGCGCTCTGGGGCCAACGTCCTGACTTTC. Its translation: CASSFTGTMRSGANVLTF.

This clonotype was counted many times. This CDR3 reads CASSFPSRSPLHF. CDR3 DNA: TGTGCCAGCAGCTTCCCGAGTCGTTCACCCCTCCACTTT. The V gene is TRBV7-9, the J gene TRBJ1-6; D remains ambiguous. Germline CDR1 SEHNR, CDR2 FQNEAQ (reference sequence). CDR3 length equals 13 residues. Trimming took 3 bases from V and 9 from J, leaving 9 bases between them.

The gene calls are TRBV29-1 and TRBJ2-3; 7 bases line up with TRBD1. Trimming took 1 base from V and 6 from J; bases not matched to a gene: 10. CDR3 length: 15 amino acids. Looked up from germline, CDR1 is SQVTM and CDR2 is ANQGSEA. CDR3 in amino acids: CSVEAGQFAGDTQYF. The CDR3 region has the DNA TGCAGCGTTGAAGCGGGACAGTTCGCTGGGGATACGCAGTATTTT.

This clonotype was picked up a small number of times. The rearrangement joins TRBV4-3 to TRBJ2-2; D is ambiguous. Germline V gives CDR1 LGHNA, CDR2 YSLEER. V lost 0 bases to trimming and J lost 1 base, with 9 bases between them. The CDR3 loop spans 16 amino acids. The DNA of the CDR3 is TGCGCCAGCAGCCAAGAATTCGCAGGGAACACCGGGGAGCTGTTTTTT. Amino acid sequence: CASSQEFAGNTGELFF.

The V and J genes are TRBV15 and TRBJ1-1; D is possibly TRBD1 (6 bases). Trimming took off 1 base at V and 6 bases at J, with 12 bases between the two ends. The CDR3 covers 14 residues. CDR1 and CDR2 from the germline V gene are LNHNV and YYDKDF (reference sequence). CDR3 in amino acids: CATSRGGTMAEAFF. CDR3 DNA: TGTGCCACCAGCAGAGGTGGGACAATGGCTGAAGCTTTCTTT.

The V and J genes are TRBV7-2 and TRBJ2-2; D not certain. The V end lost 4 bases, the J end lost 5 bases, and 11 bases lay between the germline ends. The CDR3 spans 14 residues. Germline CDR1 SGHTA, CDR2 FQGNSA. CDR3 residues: CASSSRPETGELFF. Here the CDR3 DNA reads TGTGCCAGCAGCTCACGACCAGAAACCGGGGAGCTGTTTTTT.

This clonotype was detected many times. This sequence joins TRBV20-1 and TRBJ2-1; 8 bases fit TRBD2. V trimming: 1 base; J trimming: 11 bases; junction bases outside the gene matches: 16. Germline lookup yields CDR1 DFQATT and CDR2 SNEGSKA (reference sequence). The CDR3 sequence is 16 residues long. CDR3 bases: TGCAGTGCTAGAGCTACGAGCGGGAGAGCCTCAATGAAGCAGTTCTTC. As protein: CSARATSGRASMKQFF.